The subject of this entry is one TCR beta chain. The antigen is not known. The source of the sample is a study of CD8+ T cells in alopecia areata. CD4+ and CD8+ T cells were sorted from PBMCs stained for CD3, CD4 and CD8. Reverse transcribed after extraction, RNA yielded cDNA as the sequencing template. Method: immunoSEQ multiplex PCR; TCRdb's copy keeps in-frame clones and lacks some. The repertoire has about 150,000 clones, 87% of them found once; the top ten carry roughly 16%. The study, taken as a whole, reports: Scalp lesions, especially in alopecia totalis/universalis, had higher clonality than normal scalp.

The germline V gene has CDR1 SGDLS and CDR2 YYNGEE. V was pared by 5 bases and J by 7 bases, with 19 bases between. This CDR3 is built from 15 residues. The source was CD8+ T cells sorted from blood, collected at week 0. The TCR sequence derives from a human donor with alopecia areata. The gene calls are TRBV9 and TRBJ2-1; D might be TRBD2 (5 bases). CDR3: CASSPDVRSGNEQFF. As DNA, the CDR3 is TGTGCCAGCAGTCCGGACGTCCGGTCGGGGAATGAGCAGTTCTTC.